A single sample gave rise to the 11 T cell receptor beta chains below, sequenced in a study of cytomegalovirus exposure and HLA in healthy donors. This PCR relied on a set of 60 Vbeta primers and 13 Jbeta primers. TCRdb's copy holds only in-frame clones and misses some; the assay was immunoSEQ multiplex PCR. The sample includes 150,000 to 200,000 clones, about three quarters of them seen just once. Sequencing input: PBMCs. The source is a female donor in good health and CMV-seronegative.

This clone occurred once. This sequence joins TRBV7-2 and TRBJ2-7, with 10 bases that match TRBD2. V trimming: 2 bases; J trimming: 7 bases; junction bases outside the gene matches: 2. From germline, CDR1 is SGHTA and CDR2 FQGNSA. The CDR3 runs 13 residues. The CDR3 loop is CASSLLGLAEQYF. CDR3 coding DNA: TGTGCCAGCAGCTTATTGGGACTAGCGGAGCAGTACTTC.

The CDR3 loop is CASSSDRAYGYTF. The CDR3 bases are TGTGCCAGCAGCTCGGACAGGGCCTATGGCTACACCTTC. The chain couples TRBV7-2 to TRBJ1-2; 8 bases match TRBD1. The ends lost 4 bases at V and 4 bases at J; junction bases unmatched: 2. This CDR3 spans 13 amino acids. Germline V lookup: CDR1 SGHTA, CDR2 FQGNSA.

The V gene is TRBV28, the J gene TRBJ2-2; D gene unclear. Deletions cut 6 bases from V and 6 bases from J, with 11 bases between. Per the germline V gene, CDR1 is MDHEN and CDR2 is SYDVKM. The CDR3 totals 13 residues. CDR3 nucleotides: TGTGCCAGCAGCGCCCTGCGCCCCGGGGAGCTGTTTTTT. It encodes CASSALRPGELFF.

V gene TRBV7-9 combines with J gene TRBJ2-7; tentatively, D is TRBD2 (7 bases). This CDR3 region has 16 residues. The germline V gene has CDR1 SEHNR and CDR2 FQNEAQ (reference sequence). V shed 5 bases and J shed 4 bases, with 21 bases lying between them. For the CDR3, the DNA is TGTGCCAGCAGCCTAATGGTTGGTGCGGGGGCTTACGAGCAGTACTTC. Translation gives CASSLMVGAGAYEQYF.

The genes are TRBV13 and TRBJ2-6; 9 nucleotides match TRBD1. The CDR3 has 17 residues. V gave up 5 bases and J gave up 4 bases; unmatched junction bases: 9. Per germline, CDR1 PRHDT and CDR2 FYEKMQ (reference sequence). CDR3 coding DNA: TGTGCCAGCAGCCCCCAGACAGGGGGTCTGGGGGCCAACGTCCTGACTTTC. It encodes CASSPQTGGLGANVLTF.

The genes are TRBV25-1 and TRBJ2-7; 10 nucleotides align to TRBD1. After removal of 6 bases from V and 5 bases from J, the junction contained 1 base not matched to a gene. This CDR3 is 12 amino acids long. CDR1 and CDR2 from the germline V gene are MGHDK and SYGVNS. The CDR3 reads CASSDRGHEQYF. The CDR3 DNA is TGTGCCAGCAGCGACAGGGGGCACGAGCAGTACTTC.

The chain couples TRBV2 to TRBJ1-2; the match to TRBD1 covers 7 bases. The CDR3 contains 13 residues. V shed 6 bases, J shed 8 bases, and the junction held 9 bases outside the gene matches. Germline CDR1 and CDR2: SNHLY and FYNNEI. The CDR3: CASRKTGIGGYTF. CDR3 coding DNA: TGTGCCAGCAGGAAGACAGGGATCGGCGGCTACACCTTC.

This chain links TRBV2 with TRBJ2-7; 7 bases are shared with TRBD1. Losses at the gene ends were 2 bases for V and 2 bases for J; bases not matched to a gene: 6. The CDR3 extends over 15 amino acids. CDR1 SNHLY and CDR2 FYNNEI come from the germline V gene. CDR3 sequence reads: CASSERGGNPYEQYF. CDR3 DNA: TGTGCCAGCAGTGAACGAGGGGGCAATCCCTACGAGCAGTACTTC.

The chain couples TRBV7-2 to TRBJ2-1; 12 nucleotides agree with TRBD2. The germline V gene has CDR1 SGHTA and CDR2 FQGNSA. The CDR3 covers 16 residues. J gave up 10 bases and V 5 bases, and 12 bases lay outside the gene matches. CDR3 DNA: TGTGCCAGCAGCACCCAAACTAGCGGGGGGCTCCTGGAGCAGTTCTTC. It codes for CASSTQTSGGLLEQFF. Together with reference TRBV7-2 and TRBJ2-1, the CDR3 gives the full variable domain: GAGVSQSPSNKVTEKGKDVELRCDPISGHTALYWYRQSLGQGLEFLIYFQGNSAPDKSGLPSDRFSAERTGGSVSTLTIQRTQQEDSAVYLCASSTQTSGGLLEQFFGPGTRLTVL.

The chain employs TRBV29-1 and TRBJ2-2, with D possibly TRBD2 on 6 matching bases. The CDR3 loop spans 13 amino acids. The germline CDR1 and CDR2 sequences are SQVTM and ANQGSEA. V dropped 4 bases and J dropped 5 bases, with 11 bases sitting between them. CDR3 coding DNA: TGCAGCGTTGGGCAGGAGGGAACCGGGGAGCTGTTTTTT. It specifies CSVGQEGTGELFF.

V usage is TRBV5-8 and J usage is TRBJ2-3, with D tentatively TRBD2 (5 bases). Germline V CDR1 and CDR2: SGHTS, YDEGEE. Trimming took 0 bases from V and 1 from J, leaving 9 bases between them. The CDR3 has 15 amino acids. The CDR3 spells CASSLGLARTDTQYF. In DNA, the CDR3 is TGTGCCAGCAGCTTGGGTCTAGCTCGCACAGATACGCAGTATTTT.